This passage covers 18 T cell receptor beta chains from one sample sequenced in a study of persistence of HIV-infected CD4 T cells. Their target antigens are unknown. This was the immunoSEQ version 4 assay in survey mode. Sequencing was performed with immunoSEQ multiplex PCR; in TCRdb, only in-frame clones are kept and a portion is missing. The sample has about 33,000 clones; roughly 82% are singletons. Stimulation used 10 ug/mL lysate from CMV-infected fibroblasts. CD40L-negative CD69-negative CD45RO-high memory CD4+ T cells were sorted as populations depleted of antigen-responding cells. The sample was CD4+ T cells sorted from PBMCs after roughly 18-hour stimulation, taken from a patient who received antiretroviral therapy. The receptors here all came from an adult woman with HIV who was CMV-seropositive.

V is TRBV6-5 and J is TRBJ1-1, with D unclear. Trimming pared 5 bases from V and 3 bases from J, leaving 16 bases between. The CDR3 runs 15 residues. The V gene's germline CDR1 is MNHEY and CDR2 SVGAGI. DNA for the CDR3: TGTGCCAGCAGTCTTCAACGGGGATCGGACACTGAAGCTTTCTTT. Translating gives CASSLQRGSDTEAFF.

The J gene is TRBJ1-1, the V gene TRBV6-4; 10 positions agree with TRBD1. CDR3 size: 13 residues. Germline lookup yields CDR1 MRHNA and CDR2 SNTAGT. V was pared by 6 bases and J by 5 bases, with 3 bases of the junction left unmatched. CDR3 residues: CASSSGQGTEAFF. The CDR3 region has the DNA TGTGCCAGCAGCTCGGGACAGGGGACTGAAGCTTTCTTT.

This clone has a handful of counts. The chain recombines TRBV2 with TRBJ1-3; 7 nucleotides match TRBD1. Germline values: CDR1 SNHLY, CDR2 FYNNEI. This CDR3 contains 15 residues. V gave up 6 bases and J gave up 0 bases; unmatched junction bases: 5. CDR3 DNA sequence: TGTGCCAGCAGAACAGGGGTCTTCTCTGGAAACACCATATATTTT. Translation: CASRTGVFSGNTIYF.

DNA of the CDR3: TGCAGTGCTAGTCCTATTTTGTCGGGTCCCTATGGCTACACCTTC. This translates into CSASPILSGPYGYTF. The V gene is TRBV20-1, the J gene TRBJ1-2, with D unresolved. This CDR3 spans 15 amino acids. V was shortened by 3 bases and J by 4 bases, with 18 bases between the two germline ends. CDR1 and CDR2 (germline): DFQATT, SNEGSKA (reference sequence).

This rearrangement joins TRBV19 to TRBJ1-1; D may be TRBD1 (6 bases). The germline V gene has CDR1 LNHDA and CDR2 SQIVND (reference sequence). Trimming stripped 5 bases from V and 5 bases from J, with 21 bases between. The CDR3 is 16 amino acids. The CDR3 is CASSFGSPGVGTEAFF. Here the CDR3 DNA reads TGTGCCAGTAGTTTCGGGTCCCCAGGGGTAGGAACTGAAGCTTTCTTT.

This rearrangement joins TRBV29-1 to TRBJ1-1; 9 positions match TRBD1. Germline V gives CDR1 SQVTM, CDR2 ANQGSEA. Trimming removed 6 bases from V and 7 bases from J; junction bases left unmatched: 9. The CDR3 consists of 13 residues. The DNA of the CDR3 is TGCAGCGTACTTAAGGACAGGGGAGTTGAAGCTTTCTTT. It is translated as CSVLKDRGVEAFF.

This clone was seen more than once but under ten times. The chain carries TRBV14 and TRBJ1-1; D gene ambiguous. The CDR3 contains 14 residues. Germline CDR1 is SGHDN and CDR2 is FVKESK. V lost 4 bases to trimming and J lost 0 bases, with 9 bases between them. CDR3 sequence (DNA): TGTGCCAGCAGCCTCTTGTCCTTGAACACTGAAGCTTTCTTT. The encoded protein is CASSLLSLNTEAFF.

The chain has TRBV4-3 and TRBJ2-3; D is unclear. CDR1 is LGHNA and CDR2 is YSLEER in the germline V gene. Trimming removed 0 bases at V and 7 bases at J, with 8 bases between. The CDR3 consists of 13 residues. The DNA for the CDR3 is TGCGCCAGCAGCCAAGATCTAGTAAATACGCAGTATTTT. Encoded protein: CASSQDLVNTQYF.

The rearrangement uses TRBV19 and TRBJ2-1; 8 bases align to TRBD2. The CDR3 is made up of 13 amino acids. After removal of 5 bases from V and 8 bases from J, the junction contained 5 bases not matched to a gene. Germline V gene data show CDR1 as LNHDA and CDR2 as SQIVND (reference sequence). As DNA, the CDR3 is TGTGCCAGTAGTCCGCGGGGGGCTGATGAGCAGTTCTTC. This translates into CASSPRGADEQFF.

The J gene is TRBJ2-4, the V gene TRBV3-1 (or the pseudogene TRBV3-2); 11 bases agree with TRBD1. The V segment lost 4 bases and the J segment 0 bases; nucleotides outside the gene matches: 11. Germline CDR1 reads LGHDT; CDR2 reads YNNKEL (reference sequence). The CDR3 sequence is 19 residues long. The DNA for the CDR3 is TGTGCCAGCAGCCTTGGGACAGGGGGGACTGGACTAGCCAAAAACATTCAGTACTTC. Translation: CASSLGTGGTGLAKNIQYF.

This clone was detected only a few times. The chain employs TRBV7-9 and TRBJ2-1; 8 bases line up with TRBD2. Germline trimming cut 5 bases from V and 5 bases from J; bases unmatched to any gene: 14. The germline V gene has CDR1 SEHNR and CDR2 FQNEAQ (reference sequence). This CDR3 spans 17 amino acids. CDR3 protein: CASSPRGSGKYHNEQFF. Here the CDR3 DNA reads TGTGCCAGCAGCCCCCGGGGTAGCGGGAAGTACCACAATGAGCAGTTCTTC.

CDR3 coding DNA: TGTGCCAGTGGGAACAGGGGGGCCGAGCAGTACTTC. It codes for CASGNRGAEQYF. J is TRBJ2-7 and V is TRBV19, with 8 bases identical to TRBD1. CDR1 and CDR2 (germline): LNHDA, SQIVND (reference sequence). The CDR3 is 12 residues long. V dropped 8 bases and J dropped 6; count of bases not matched to a gene: 6.

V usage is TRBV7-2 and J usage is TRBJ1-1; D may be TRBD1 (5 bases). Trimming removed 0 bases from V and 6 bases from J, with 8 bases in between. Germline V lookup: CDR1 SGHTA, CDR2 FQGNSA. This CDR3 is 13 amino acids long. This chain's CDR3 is CASSLAGHSEAFF. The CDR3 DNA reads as TGTGCCAGCAGCTTAGCAGGACATTCTGAAGCTTTCTTT.

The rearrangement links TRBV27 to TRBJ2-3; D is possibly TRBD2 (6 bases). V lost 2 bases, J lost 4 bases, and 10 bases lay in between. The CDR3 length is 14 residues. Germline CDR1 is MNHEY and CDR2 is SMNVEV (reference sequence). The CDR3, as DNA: TGTGCCAGCAGTTTACGGAGGGCTGCAGATACGCAGTATTTT. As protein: CASSLRRAADTQYF.

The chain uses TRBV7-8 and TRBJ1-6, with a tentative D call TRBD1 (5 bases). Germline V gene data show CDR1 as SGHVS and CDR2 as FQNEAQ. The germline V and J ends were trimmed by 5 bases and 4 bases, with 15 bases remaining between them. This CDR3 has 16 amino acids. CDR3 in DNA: TGTGCCAGCAGCGCCCGACAGCCCGAATATAATTCACCCCTCCACTTT. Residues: CASSARQPEYNSPLHF.

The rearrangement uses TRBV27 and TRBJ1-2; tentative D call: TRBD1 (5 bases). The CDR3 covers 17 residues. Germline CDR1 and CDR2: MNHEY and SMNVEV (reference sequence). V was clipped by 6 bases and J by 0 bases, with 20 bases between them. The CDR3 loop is CASRPAQRGPSNYGYTF. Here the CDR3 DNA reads TGTGCCAGCAGGCCCGCCCAACGGGGCCCCTCTAACTATGGCTACACCTTC.

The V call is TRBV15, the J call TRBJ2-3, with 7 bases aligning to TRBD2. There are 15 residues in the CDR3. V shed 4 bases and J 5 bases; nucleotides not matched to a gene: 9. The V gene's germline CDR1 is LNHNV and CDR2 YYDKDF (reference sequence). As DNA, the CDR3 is TGTGCCACCAGCAACCGGGGGGTGGCCGAAGATACGCAGTATTTT. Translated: CATSNRGVAEDTQYF.

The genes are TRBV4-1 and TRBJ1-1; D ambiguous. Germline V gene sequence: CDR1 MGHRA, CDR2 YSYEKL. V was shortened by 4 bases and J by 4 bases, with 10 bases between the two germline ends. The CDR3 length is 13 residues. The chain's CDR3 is CASSLSTITEAFF. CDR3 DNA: TGCGCCAGCAGCCTGTCTACAATCACTGAAGCTTTCTTT.